This T cell receptor (beta chain) was retrieved from a study of beta chain features in type 1 diabetes. Study-level background: Summed over all samples, the examined sorted cells came to fewer than 120,000,000. Study outcomes and limitations: There were fewer insertions and more deletions at the VDJ junctions of type 1 diabetes patients. Within each of all four CD4+ subsets, Type 1 diabetes patients had TCRB CDR3s that were moderately but significantly shorter. A definitive answer on HLA type influencing TCRB rearrangement was not reached here.

Expressed TCRB transcripts were sequenced after all isolated RNA was converted to cDNA. TCRdb's table, derived via immunoSEQ multiplex PCR, lists solely in-frame clones and lacks some. Seen here are some 700,000 clones, around an eighth observed once, and the top ten hold 0.022%. Concerning this clone itself: The antigen is undetermined. The identical CDR3 is also encoded by other nucleotide sequences in the sample.

The CDR3 consists of 12 residues. V was pared by 0 bases and J by 5 bases, with 6 bases between. Germline CDR1 and CDR2: SGDLS and YYNGEE. CD45RO/CCR7/CD25/CD127/CD95/CD27 staining was used to isolate CD4+ naive, central memory, regulatory and stem cell-like memory cells by sorting. The V gene is TRBV9, the J gene TRBJ2-7, with a possible D match to TRBD1 (5 bases). Sequenced: naive CD4+ T cells from blood. This TCR was recovered from a man younger than 35 with type 1 diabetes. DNA of the CDR3: TGTGCCAGCAGCGTAGAGGGGAACGAGCAGTACTTC. It yields the protein CASSVEGNEQYF.